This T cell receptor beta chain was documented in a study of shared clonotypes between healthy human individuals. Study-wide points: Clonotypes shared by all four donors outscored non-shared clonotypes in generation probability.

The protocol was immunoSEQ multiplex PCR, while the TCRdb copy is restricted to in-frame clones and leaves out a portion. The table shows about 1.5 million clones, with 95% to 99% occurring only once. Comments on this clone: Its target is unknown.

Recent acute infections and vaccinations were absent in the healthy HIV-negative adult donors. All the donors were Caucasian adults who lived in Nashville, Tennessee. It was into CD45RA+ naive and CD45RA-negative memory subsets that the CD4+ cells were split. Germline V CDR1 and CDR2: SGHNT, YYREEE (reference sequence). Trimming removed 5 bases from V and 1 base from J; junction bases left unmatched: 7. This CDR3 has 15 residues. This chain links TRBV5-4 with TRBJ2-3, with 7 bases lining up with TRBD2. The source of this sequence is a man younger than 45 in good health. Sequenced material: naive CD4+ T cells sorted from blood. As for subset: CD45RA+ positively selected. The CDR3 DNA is TGTGCCAGCAGGAGTGGGGGAGGGGGCACAGATACGCAGTATTTT. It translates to CASRSGGGGTDTQYF.